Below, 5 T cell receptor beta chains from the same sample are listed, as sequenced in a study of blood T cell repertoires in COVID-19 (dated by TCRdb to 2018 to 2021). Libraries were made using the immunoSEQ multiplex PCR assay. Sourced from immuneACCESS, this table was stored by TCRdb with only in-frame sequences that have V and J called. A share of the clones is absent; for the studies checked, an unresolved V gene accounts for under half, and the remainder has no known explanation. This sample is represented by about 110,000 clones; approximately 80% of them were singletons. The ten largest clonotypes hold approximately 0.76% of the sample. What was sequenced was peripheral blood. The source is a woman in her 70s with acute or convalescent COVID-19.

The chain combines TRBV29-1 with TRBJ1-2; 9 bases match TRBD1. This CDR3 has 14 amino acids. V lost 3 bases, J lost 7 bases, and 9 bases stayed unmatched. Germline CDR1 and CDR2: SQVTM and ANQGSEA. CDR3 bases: TGCAGCGTTGATTTCCTCGGGACAGGGCTTGGCTACACCTTC. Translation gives CSVDFLGTGLGYTF.

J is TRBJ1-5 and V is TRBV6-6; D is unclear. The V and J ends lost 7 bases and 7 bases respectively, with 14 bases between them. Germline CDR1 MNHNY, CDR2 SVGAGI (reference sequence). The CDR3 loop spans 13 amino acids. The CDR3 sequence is CASKLVGRQPQHF. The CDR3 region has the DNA TGTGCCAGCAAGCTAGTCGGGAGGCAGCCCCAGCATTTT.

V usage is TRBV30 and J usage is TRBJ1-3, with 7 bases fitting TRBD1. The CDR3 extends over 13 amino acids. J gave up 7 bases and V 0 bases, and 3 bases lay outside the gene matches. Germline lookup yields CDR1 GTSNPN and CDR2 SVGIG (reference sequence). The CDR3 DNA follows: TGTGCCTGGAGTGTAAGGGGGCCGAACACCATATATTTT. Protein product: CAWSVRGPNTIYF.

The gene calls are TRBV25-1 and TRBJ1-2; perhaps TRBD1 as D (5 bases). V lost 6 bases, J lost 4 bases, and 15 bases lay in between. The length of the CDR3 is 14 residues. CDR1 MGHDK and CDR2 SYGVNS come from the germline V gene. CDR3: CASRGSGEFYGYTF. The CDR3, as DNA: TGTGCCAGCAGAGGATCGGGGGAATTCTATGGCTACACCTTC.

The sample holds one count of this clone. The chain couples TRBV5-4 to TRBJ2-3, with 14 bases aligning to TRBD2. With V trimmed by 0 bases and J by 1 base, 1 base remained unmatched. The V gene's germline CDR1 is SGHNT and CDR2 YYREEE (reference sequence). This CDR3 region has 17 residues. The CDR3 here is CASSLAGLAGGTDTQYF. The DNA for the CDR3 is TGTGCCAGCAGCTTGGCGGGACTAGCGGGGGGCACAGATACGCAGTATTTT. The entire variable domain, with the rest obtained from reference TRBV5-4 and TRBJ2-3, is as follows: ETGVTQSPTHLIKTRGQQVTLRCSSQSGHNTVSWYQQALGQGPQFIFQYYREEENGRGNFPPRFSGLQFPNYSSELNVNALELDDSALYLCASSLAGLAGGTDTQYFGPGTRLTVL.